Sequencing of this T cell receptor beta chain was carried out in a study of T cells in localized non-small cell lung cancer. Study outcomes and limitations: Among the top 100 tumor clones, a median about 58 appeared in adjacent lung. Blood T cell density predicted longer survival; adjacent-lung clonality, shorter. Tumor samples were not multi-region, leaving intratumor heterogeneity unexcluded.

Concerning this clone itself: Its antigen is unidentified.

Assay used: immunoSEQ multiplex PCR; TCRdb lists only in-frame clones, some missing. The sample has about 8,800 clones, about 90% seen once; the top ten hold roughly 15%. This clonotype was obtained from a male donor at least 60 years old with stage III squamous cell lung carcinoma. Here the sequenced sample was peripheral blood, taken before any cancer treatment.

CDR3 in DNA: TGTGCTAGTGGTTCCCGTACACCCCTCCACTTT. This translates into CASGSRTPLHF. The J gene is TRBJ1-6, the V gene TRBV12-5; D is undetermined. The germline V gene encodes CDR1 LGHNT and CDR2 FRNRAP. The germline V and J ends were trimmed by 4 bases and 11 bases, with 6 bases remaining between them. The CDR3 spans 11 residues. The entire variable domain, with the rest obtained from reference TRBV12-5 and TRBJ1-6, is as follows: DARVTQTPRHKVTEMGQEVTMRCQPILGHNTVFWYRQTMMQGLELLAYFRNRAPLDDSGMPKDRFSAEMPDATLATLKIQPSEPRDSAVYFCASGSRTPLHFGNGTRLTVT.